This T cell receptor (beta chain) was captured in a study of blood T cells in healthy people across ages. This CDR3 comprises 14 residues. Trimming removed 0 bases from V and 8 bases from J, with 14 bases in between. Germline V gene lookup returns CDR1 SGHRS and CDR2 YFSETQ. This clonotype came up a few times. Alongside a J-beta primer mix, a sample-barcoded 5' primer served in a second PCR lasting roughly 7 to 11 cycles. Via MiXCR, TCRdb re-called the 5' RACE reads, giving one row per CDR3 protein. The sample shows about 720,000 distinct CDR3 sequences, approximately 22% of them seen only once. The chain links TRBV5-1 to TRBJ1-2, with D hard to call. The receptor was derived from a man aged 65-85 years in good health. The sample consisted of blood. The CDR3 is CASSLETDLGGYTF. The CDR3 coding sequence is TGCGCCAGCAGCTTGGAAACGGACTTAGGGGGCTACACCTTC.